This T cell receptor beta chain was identified in a study of T-cell reconstitution after alpha-beta-depleted transplantation in children. Construction of the TCRbeta library involved unique molecular identifiers. TCRdb re-called the PCR reads through MiXCR, storing one row per CDR3 protein. The sample has 170,000 or so distinct CDR3 sequences, about 6.3% seen once; the top ten hold 3%. V was pared by 5 bases and J by 7 bases, with 12 bases of the junction left unmatched. CDR3 length: 15 residues. This clonotype was seen repeatedly, ten times or more. The chain is built from TRBV12-3 or TRBV12-4 and TRBJ2-7, with 9 positions matching TRBD1. Sequenced material: PBMCs from the stem cell graft donor, taken from the stem cell graft. This receptor was taken from a human donor who donated a stem cell graft to a child with Wiskott-Aldrich syndrome. The CDR3 here is CASSRSGQGRGEQYF. For the CDR3, the DNA is TGTGCCAGCAGTCGTTCGGGACAGGGTCGAGGAGAGCAGTACTTC.